This T cell receptor beta chain was observed in a study of beta chain features in type 1 diabetes. CDR1 and CDR2 (germline): SGHTA, FQGTGA. V was trimmed by 6 bases and J by 3 bases, leaving 17 bases between them. This CDR3 is 15 amino acids long. The sequenced template was cDNA made from the entire isolated RNA. Sequencing used immunoSEQ multiplex PCR; TCRdb keeps in-frame clones, though not all of them. The top ten clones hold roughly 0.017% of a sample with roughly 400,000 clones, more than 12% of them seen once. The sequenced sample was naive CD4+ T cells from blood. The TCR sequence derives from a woman in her late teens or twenties in good health. V and J are TRBV7-3 and TRBJ1-2, with D tentatively TRBD1 (6 bases). CDR3 in DNA: TGTGCCAGCAGGTTACAGGGCGGTGGAGACTATGGCTACACCTTC. This translates into CASRLQGGGDYGYTF.